The rows below give T cell receptor beta chains drawn from one sample of a study of cytomegalovirus exposure and HLA in healthy donors. Sequencing used immunoSEQ multiplex PCR; TCRdb keeps in-frame clones, though not all of them. In the table there are tens of thousands of clones, 90% to 95% of which are singletons. The sample taken for sequencing was PBMCs. These TCRs come from a woman younger than 35 in good health and CMV-seronegative. Each CDR3 is given with its conserved first and last residue. Fields, in order: D gene, V gene, J gene, CDR3 protein, CDR3 DNA. The D gene is left open where the match is weak.

D: TRBD1; V: TRBV5-1; J: TRBJ2-7; CDR3: CASSGGQGSEQYF; DNA: TGCGCCAGCAGCGGCGGACAGGGGAGCGAGCAGTACTTC
D: TRBD1; V: TRBV7-2; J: TRBJ1-1; CDR3: CASSFMTGGYTEAFF; DNA: TGTGCCAGCAGCTTTATGACAGGGGGGTACACTGAAGCTTTCTTT
D: -; V: TRBV12-2; J: TRBJ2-3; CDR3: CASRLEARVADTQYF; DNA: TGTGCAAGTCGCTTAGAGGCCAGGGTCGCAGATACGCAGTATTTT
D: TRBD1; V: TRBV27; J: TRBJ1-2; CDR3: CASSLRLGQAYGYTF; DNA: TGTGCCAGCAGTTTACGTTTGGGACAGGCCTATGGCTACACCTTC
D: -; V: TRBV7-9; J: TRBJ1-5; CDR3: CASSTGEQPQHF; DNA: TGTGCCAGCAGCACCGGGGAACAGCCCCAGCATTTT
D: TRBD2; V: TRBV2; J: TRBJ2-2; CDR3: CASSWKRGGSGTGELFF; DNA: TGTGCCAGCAGTTGGAAGCGGGGGGGCTCTGGCACCGGGGAGCTGTTTTTT
D: -; V: TRBV5-6; J: TRBJ2-3; CDR3: CASSWVASPSTDTQYF; DNA: TGTGCCAGCAGCTGGGTGGCTAGCCCTAGCACAGATACGCAGTATTTT
D: TRBD1; V: TRBV7-2; J: TRBJ1-1; CDR3: CASSLVGGRTNTEAFF; DNA: TGTGCCAGCAGCTTAGTAGGGGGCCGGACGAACACTGAAGCTTTCTTT
D: -; V: TRBV7-9; J: TRBJ1-1; CDR3: CASSPAGGRMNTEAFF; DNA: TGTGCCAGCAGCCCAGCGGGGGGACGAATGAACACTGAAGCTTTCTTT
D: -; V: TRBV6-6; J: TRBJ1-5; CDR3: CASSSGGSNQPQHF; DNA: TGTGCCAGCAGTTCCGGAGGGAGCAATCAGCCCCAGCATTTT